Listed below are T cell receptor beta chains from one sample, sequenced in a study of PD-L1 blockade in urothelial cancer. Profiled with immunoSEQ multiplex PCR; TCRdb holds only in-frame clones, not every one. The data contain about 39,000 clones, 91% of them singletons. The input for sequencing was PBMCs, taken around atezolizumab (anti-PD-L1) treatment. Source of these receptors: a woman aged 55-69 years with urothelial cancer. The CDR3 runs from the conserved cysteine through the conserved F or W. Fields, in order: D gene, J gene, clone size, V gene, CDR3 protein, CDR3 DNA. A D gene is named only where the DNA matches it firmly. Size is omitted from some rows. Given values are once, few, many or a class for expanded clones.

d_call: TRBD1; j_call: TRBJ2-2; clone_size: once; v_call: TRBV9; cdr3_aa: CASSVGRGLTGELFF; cdr3_nt: TGTGCCAGCAGCGTAGGCAGGGGGCTGACCGGGGAGCTGTTTTTT
d_call: -; j_call: TRBJ2-7; clone_size: -; v_call: TRBV6-9; cdr3_aa: CASSIWGLFEQYF; cdr3_nt: TGTGCCAGCTCTATATGGGGGCTCTTCGAGCAGTACTTC
d_call: -; j_call: TRBJ2-3; clone_size: -; v_call: TRBV6-1; cdr3_aa: CASSELRGKRGTDTQYF; cdr3_nt: TGTGCCAGCAGTGAGCTTCGGGGGAAGCGGGGCACAGATACGCAGTATTTT
d_call: TRBD1; j_call: TRBJ2-7; clone_size: once; v_call: TRBV19; cdr3_aa: CASSIGGGQGINEQYF; cdr3_nt: TGTGCCAGTAGTATAGGAGGGGGACAGGGTATCAACGAGCAGTACTTC
d_call: TRBD1; j_call: TRBJ1-1; clone_size: -; v_call: TRBV7-2; cdr3_aa: CASSSRTGWGTEAFF; cdr3_nt: TGTGCCAGCAGCTCACGGACAGGGTGGGGCACTGAAGCTTTCTTT
d_call: -; j_call: TRBJ1-1; clone_size: -; v_call: TRBV28; cdr3_aa: CASRNPQTRAFF; cdr3_nt: TGTGCCAGCAGAAACCCTCAGACTCGGGCTTTCTTT
d_call: -; j_call: TRBJ2-5; clone_size: -; v_call: TRBV6-6; cdr3_aa: CASSFAGRETQYF; cdr3_nt: TGTGCCAGCAGTTTCGCGGGACGCGAGACCCAGTACTTC
d_call: TRBD1; j_call: TRBJ2-1; clone_size: -; v_call: TRBV5-1; cdr3_aa: CATRSSGQGPNEQFF; cdr3_nt: TGCGCCACTCGAAGCTCAGGACAGGGGCCCAATGAGCAGTTCTTC
d_call: TRBD1; j_call: TRBJ2-7; clone_size: -; v_call: TRBV5-1; cdr3_aa: CASSRGGTGDYEQYF; cdr3_nt: TGCGCCAGCAGCCGAGGTGGGACAGGGGATTACGAGCAGTACTTC
d_call: TRBD1; j_call: TRBJ2-1; clone_size: -; v_call: TRBV5-1; cdr3_aa: CASTAGGLNEQFF; cdr3_nt: TGCGCCAGCACCGCAGGGGGCTTGAATGAGCAGTTCTTC
d_call: TRBD1; j_call: TRBJ2-1; clone_size: medium-sized; v_call: TRBV28; cdr3_aa: CASGQDRAGNEQFF; cdr3_nt: TGTGCCAGCGGCCAGGACAGGGCGGGCAATGAGCAGTTCTTC
d_call: -; j_call: TRBJ2-2; clone_size: -; v_call: TRBV27; cdr3_aa: CASSWTNTGELFF; cdr3_nt: TGTGCCAGCAGTTGGACTAACACCGGGGAGCTGTTTTTT
d_call: TRBD1; j_call: TRBJ2-6; clone_size: -; v_call: TRBV5-1; cdr3_aa: CASSLQGSGANVLTF; cdr3_nt: TGCGCCAGCAGCTTACAGGGGTCTGGGGCCAACGTCCTGACTTTC
d_call: -; j_call: TRBJ1-2; clone_size: -; v_call: TRBV6-1; cdr3_aa: CASSEGVTTYGYTF; cdr3_nt: TGTGCCAGCAGTGAAGGCGTGACTACGTATGGCTACACCTTC
d_call: TRBD1; j_call: TRBJ2-7; clone_size: -; v_call: TRBV11-2; cdr3_aa: CASTGTGGMNEQYF; cdr3_nt: TGTGCCAGCACCGGGACAGGGGGCATGAACGAGCAGTACTTC
d_call: -; j_call: TRBJ2-1; clone_size: -; v_call: TRBV9; cdr3_aa: CASSTRMDGVGNEQFF; cdr3_nt: TGTGCCAGCAGCACTCGTATGGACGGGGTCGGTAATGAGCAGTTCTTC
d_call: TRBD1; j_call: TRBJ1-1; clone_size: -; v_call: TRBV27; cdr3_aa: CASSLLKTGGITEAFF; cdr3_nt: TGTGCCAGCAGTTTACTTAAGACAGGGGGTATCACTGAAGCTTTCTTT
d_call: TRBD1; j_call: TRBJ2-7; clone_size: -; v_call: TRBV19; cdr3_aa: CASSIRDSPYEQYF; cdr3_nt: TGTGCCAGTAGTATCCGGGACAGTCCCTACGAGCAGTACTTC
d_call: TRBD1; j_call: TRBJ1-1; clone_size: -; v_call: TRBV18; cdr3_aa: CASSPLAGGRGNTEAFF; cdr3_nt: TGTGCCAGCTCACCTCTTGCAGGGGGCAGGGGGAACACTGAAGCTTTCTTT
d_call: TRBD2; j_call: TRBJ2-3; clone_size: -; v_call: TRBV4-1; cdr3_aa: CASTPLGLAKADTQYF; cdr3_nt: TGCGCCAGCACCCCCCTCGGACTAGCAAAGGCAGATACGCAGTATTTT
d_call: -; j_call: TRBJ2-2; clone_size: -; v_call: TRBV2; cdr3_aa: CASSDLQSADTGELFF; cdr3_nt: TGTGCCAGCAGTGATTTACAGTCGGCAGACACCGGGGAGCTGTTTTTT
d_call: TRBD1; j_call: TRBJ2-2; clone_size: -; v_call: TRBV18; cdr3_aa: CASSGQGRTGELFF; cdr3_nt: TGTGCCAGCTCCGGACAGGGTCGCACCGGGGAGCTGTTTTTT
d_call: -; j_call: TRBJ1-2; clone_size: -; v_call: TRBV7-9; cdr3_aa: CASTLLGEYYGYTF; cdr3_nt: TGTGCCAGCACCTTACTCGGAGAGTACTATGGCTACACCTTC
d_call: -; j_call: TRBJ2-1; clone_size: -; v_call: TRBV11-3; cdr3_aa: CASSLDPSGGQFF; cdr3_nt: TGTGCCAGCAGCTTAGATCCCTCGGGGGGCCAGTTCTTC
d_call: TRBD1; j_call: TRBJ2-2; clone_size: -; v_call: TRBV7-9; cdr3_aa: CASSSSSPRQGAGTGELFF; cdr3_nt: TGTGCCAGCAGCTCCTCCAGCCCCCGACAGGGAGCAGGCACCGGGGAGCTGTTTTTT
d_call: -; j_call: TRBJ2-1; clone_size: once; v_call: TRBV7-9; cdr3_aa: CASSLGTRVRYNEQFF; cdr3_nt: TGTGCCAGCAGCTTAGGAACTAGGGTGAGGTACAATGAGCAGTTCTTC
d_call: TRBD1; j_call: TRBJ1-2; clone_size: -; v_call: TRBV5-1; cdr3_aa: CASSLGQGLNYGYTF; cdr3_nt: TGCGCCAGCAGCTTGGGACAGGGGCTAAACTATGGCTACACCTTC
d_call: TRBD1; j_call: TRBJ2-7; clone_size: -; v_call: TRBV29-1; cdr3_aa: CSVEIGTGGAPSYEQYF; cdr3_nt: TGCAGCGTTGAAATCGGGACAGGGGGTGCTCCTTCCTACGAGCAGTACTTC
d_call: -; j_call: TRBJ2-7; clone_size: -; v_call: TRBV10-3; cdr3_aa: CAISEGSYEQYF; cdr3_nt: TGTGCCATCAGTGAGGGTAGCTACGAGCAGTACTTC
d_call: -; j_call: TRBJ2-7; clone_size: once; v_call: TRBV5-1; cdr3_aa: CASSLAGEQYF; cdr3_nt: TGCGCCAGCAGCTTGGCCGGCGAGCAGTACTTC
d_call: TRBD1; j_call: TRBJ2-7; clone_size: -; v_call: TRBV7-9; cdr3_aa: CASSGPTGHYEQYF; cdr3_nt: TGTGCCAGCAGCGGACCGACAGGGCACTACGAGCAGTACTTC
d_call: -; j_call: TRBJ2-7; clone_size: -; v_call: TRBV9; cdr3_aa: CASSAQDGTSYEQYF; cdr3_nt: TGTGCCAGCAGCGCCCAGGACGGGACTTCCTACGAGCAGTACTTC
d_call: TRBD2; j_call: TRBJ2-2; clone_size: -; v_call: TRBV5-4; cdr3_aa: CASSSPTRGRDTGELFF; cdr3_nt: TGTGCCAGCAGCTCACCTACGCGGGGGAGGGACACCGGGGAGCTGTTTTTT
d_call: -; j_call: TRBJ2-1; clone_size: once; v_call: TRBV25-1; cdr3_aa: CATSTGDLLNEQFF; cdr3_nt: TGTGCCACCAGTACAGGGGACTTACTCAATGAGCAGTTCTTC
d_call: TRBD1; j_call: TRBJ1-4; clone_size: -; v_call: TRBV7-9; cdr3_aa: CASSPRTGDGEKLFF; cdr3_nt: TGTGCCAGCAGCCCAAGGACAGGGGATGGTGAAAAACTGTTTTTT
d_call: TRBD1; j_call: TRBJ1-2; clone_size: few; v_call: TRBV28; cdr3_aa: CASRLPGTEDFGGYTF; cdr3_nt: TGTGCCAGCAGGCTTCCCGGGACAGAGGATTTCGGTGGCTACACCTTC
d_call: TRBD2; j_call: TRBJ2-1; clone_size: -; v_call: TRBV15; cdr3_aa: CATSRRTSASYNEQFF; cdr3_nt: TGTGCCACCAGCAGACGTACTAGCGCTTCCTACAATGAGCAGTTCTTC
d_call: -; j_call: TRBJ1-5; clone_size: once; v_call: TRBV4-1; cdr3_aa: CASSQDGGGADQPQHF; cdr3_nt: TGCGCCAGCAGCCAAGATGGAGGTGGAGCGGATCAGCCCCAGCATTTT
d_call: TRBD1; j_call: TRBJ2-2; clone_size: -; v_call: TRBV4-1; cdr3_aa: CASSQGGGQGAFGELFF; cdr3_nt: TGCGCCAGCAGCCAAGGGGGGGGACAGGGGGCTTTCGGGGAGCTGTTTTTT
d_call: TRBD1; j_call: TRBJ2-1; clone_size: -; v_call: TRBV7-6; cdr3_aa: CASSLGQGAGRASYNEQFF; cdr3_nt: TGTGCCAGCAGCTTAGGGCAGGGGGCGGGTAGAGCATCCTACAATGAGCAGTTCTTC
d_call: TRBD1; j_call: TRBJ2-5; clone_size: -; v_call: TRBV13; cdr3_aa: CASSLSQDRGQETQYF; cdr3_nt: TGTGCCAGCAGCTTATCCCAGGACAGGGGTCAAGAGACCCAGTACTTC
d_call: -; j_call: TRBJ2-7; clone_size: few; v_call: TRBV25-1; cdr3_aa: CASSDFYEQYF; cdr3_nt: TGTGCCAGCAGTGACTTCTACGAGCAGTACTTC
d_call: -; j_call: TRBJ2-3; clone_size: -; v_call: TRBV7-2; cdr3_aa: CASSPRWGTDTQYF; cdr3_nt: TGTGCCAGCAGCCCCAGGTGGGGCACAGATACGCAGTATTTT
d_call: -; j_call: TRBJ1-2; clone_size: -; v_call: TRBV19; cdr3_aa: CASSTGHPARGGYTF; cdr3_nt: TGTGCCAGTAGTACGGGACACCCGGCGCGGGGGGGCTACACCTTC
d_call: -; j_call: TRBJ1-1; clone_size: -; v_call: TRBV27; cdr3_aa: CASRRQFPLNTEAFF; cdr3_nt: TGTGCCAGCAGGCGACAGTTCCCTTTGAACACTGAAGCTTTCTTT
d_call: TRBD1; j_call: TRBJ1-1; clone_size: -; v_call: TRBV7-2; cdr3_aa: CASSFSTGLTEAFF; cdr3_nt: TGTGCCAGCAGCTTCTCGACAGGGTTGACTGAAGCTTTCTTT
d_call: TRBD2; j_call: TRBJ2-7; clone_size: -; v_call: TRBV18; cdr3_aa: CASSPGLDNEQYF; cdr3_nt: TGTGCCAGCTCACCGGGACTAGATAACGAGCAGTACTTC
d_call: TRBD1; j_call: TRBJ2-5; clone_size: -; v_call: TRBV7-9; cdr3_aa: CASRSIGQGIEETQYF; cdr3_nt: TGTGCCAGCAGGTCAATCGGACAGGGGATTGAGGAGACCCAGTACTTC
d_call: -; j_call: TRBJ1-5; clone_size: -; v_call: TRBV19; cdr3_aa: CASSIFAHLSNQPQHF; cdr3_nt: TGTGCCAGTAGTATATTTGCACACCTTAGCAATCAGCCCCAGCATTTT
d_call: TRBD1; j_call: TRBJ2-1; clone_size: -; v_call: TRBV5-1; cdr3_aa: CASSLGDRAYNEQFF; cdr3_nt: TGCGCCAGCAGCTTGGGGGACAGGGCCTACAATGAGCAGTTCTTC
d_call: -; j_call: TRBJ2-7; clone_size: -; v_call: TRBV14; cdr3_aa: CASSQDWGGPTYEQYF; cdr3_nt: TGTGCCAGCAGCCAAGATTGGGGAGGCCCCACCTACGAGCAGTACTTC
d_call: TRBD2; j_call: TRBJ2-1; clone_size: -; v_call: TRBV2; cdr3_aa: CASNPRIGTSGSRRYNEQFF; cdr3_nt: TGTGCCAGCAACCCCCGCATCGGGACTAGCGGGAGTAGGAGATACAATGAGCAGTTCTTC